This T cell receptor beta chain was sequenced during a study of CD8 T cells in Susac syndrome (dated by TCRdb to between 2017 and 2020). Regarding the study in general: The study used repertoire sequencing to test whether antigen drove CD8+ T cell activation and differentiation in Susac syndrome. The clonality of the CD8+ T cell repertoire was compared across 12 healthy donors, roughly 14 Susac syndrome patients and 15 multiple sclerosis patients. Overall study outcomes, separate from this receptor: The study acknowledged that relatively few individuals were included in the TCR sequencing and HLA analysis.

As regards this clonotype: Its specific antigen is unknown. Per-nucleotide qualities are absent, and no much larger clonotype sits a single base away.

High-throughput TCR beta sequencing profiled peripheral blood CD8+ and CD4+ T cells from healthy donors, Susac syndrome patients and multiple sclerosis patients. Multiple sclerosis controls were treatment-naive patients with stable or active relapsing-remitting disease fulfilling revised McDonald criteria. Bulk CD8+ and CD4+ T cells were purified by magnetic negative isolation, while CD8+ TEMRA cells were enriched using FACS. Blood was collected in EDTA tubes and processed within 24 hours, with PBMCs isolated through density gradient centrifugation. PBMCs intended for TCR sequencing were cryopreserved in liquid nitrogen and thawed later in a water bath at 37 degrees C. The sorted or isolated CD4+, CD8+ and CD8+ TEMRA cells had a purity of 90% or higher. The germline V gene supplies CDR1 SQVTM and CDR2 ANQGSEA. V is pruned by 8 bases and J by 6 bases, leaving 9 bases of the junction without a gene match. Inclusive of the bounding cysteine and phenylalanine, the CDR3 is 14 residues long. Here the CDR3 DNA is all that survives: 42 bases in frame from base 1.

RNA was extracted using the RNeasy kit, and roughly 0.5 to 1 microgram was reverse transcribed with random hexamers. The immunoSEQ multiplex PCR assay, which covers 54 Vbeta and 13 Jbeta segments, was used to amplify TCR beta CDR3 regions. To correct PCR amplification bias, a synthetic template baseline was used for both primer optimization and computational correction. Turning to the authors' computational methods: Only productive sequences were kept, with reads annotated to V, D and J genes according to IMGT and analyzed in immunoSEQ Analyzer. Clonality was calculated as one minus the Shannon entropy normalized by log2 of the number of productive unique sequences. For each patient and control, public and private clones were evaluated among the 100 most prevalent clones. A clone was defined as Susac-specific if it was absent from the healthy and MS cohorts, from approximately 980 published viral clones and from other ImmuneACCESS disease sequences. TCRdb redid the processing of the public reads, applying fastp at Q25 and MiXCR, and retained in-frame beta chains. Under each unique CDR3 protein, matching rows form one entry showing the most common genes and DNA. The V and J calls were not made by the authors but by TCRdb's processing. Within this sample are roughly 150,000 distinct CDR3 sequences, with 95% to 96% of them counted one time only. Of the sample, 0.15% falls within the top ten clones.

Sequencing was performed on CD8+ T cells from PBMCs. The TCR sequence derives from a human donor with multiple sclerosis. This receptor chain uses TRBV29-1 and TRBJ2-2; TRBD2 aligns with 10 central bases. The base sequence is TGCAGCTCACCAAGGAGCGGGGGGGCCGGGGAGCTGTTTTTT. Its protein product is CSSPRSGGAGELFF.